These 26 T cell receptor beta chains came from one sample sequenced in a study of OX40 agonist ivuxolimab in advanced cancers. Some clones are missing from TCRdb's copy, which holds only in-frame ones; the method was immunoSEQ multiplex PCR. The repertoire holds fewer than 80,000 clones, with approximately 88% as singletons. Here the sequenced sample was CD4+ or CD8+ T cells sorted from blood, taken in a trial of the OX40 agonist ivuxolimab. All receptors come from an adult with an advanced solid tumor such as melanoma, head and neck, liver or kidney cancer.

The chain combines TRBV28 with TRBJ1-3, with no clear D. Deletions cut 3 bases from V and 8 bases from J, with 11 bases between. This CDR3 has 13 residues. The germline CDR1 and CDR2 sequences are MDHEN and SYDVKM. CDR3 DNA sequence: TGTGCCAGCAGTTTCGCATACGGGGACACCATATATTTT. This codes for CASSFAYGDTIYF.

CDR3 in DNA: TGTGCCAGCAGTGATGGCAGGGGCTCTGGGGCCAACGTCCTGACTTTC. This encodes CASSDGRGSGANVLTF. The rearrangement joins TRBV6-1 to TRBJ2-6; TRBD1 might be the D (6 bases). This CDR3 region has 16 residues. Trimming cost V 3 bases and J 0 bases, with 9 bases left between them. Germline values: CDR1 MNHNS, CDR2 SASEGT.

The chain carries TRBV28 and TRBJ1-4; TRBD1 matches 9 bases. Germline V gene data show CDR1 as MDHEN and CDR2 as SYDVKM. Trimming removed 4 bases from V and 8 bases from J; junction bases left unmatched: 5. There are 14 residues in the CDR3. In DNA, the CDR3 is TGTGCCAGCAGTTGGGGGGACAGGGTGGAAAAACTGTTTTTT. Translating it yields CASSWGDRVEKLFF.

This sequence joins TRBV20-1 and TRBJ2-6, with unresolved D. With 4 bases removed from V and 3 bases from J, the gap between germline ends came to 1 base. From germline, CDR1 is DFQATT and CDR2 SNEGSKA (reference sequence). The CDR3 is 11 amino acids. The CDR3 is CSAIGANVLTF. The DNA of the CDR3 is TGCAGTGCTATTGGGGCCAACGTCCTGACTTTC.

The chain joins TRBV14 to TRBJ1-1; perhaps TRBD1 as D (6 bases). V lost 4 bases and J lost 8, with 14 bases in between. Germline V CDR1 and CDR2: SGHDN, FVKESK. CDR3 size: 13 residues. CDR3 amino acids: CASSLLSTGEAFF. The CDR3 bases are TGTGCCAGCAGCCTCTTAAGTACAGGGGAAGCTTTCTTT. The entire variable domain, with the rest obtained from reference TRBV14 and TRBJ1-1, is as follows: EAGVTQFPSHSVIEKGQTVTLRCDPISGHDNLYWYRRVMGKEIKFLLHFVKESKQDESGMPNNRFLAERTGGTYSTLKVQPAELEDSGVYFCASSLLSTGEAFFGQGTRLTVV.

Written as DNA, the CDR3 is TGTGCCAGCAGTGAGGATGGGGAAGATACGCAGTATTTT. Amino acids: CASSEDGEDTQYF. This chain joins TRBV2 and TRBJ2-3; no clear D. In germline, CDR1 is SNHLY, CDR2 FYNNEI. V was clipped by 3 bases and J by 5 bases, with 9 bases between them. CDR3 length: 13 residues.

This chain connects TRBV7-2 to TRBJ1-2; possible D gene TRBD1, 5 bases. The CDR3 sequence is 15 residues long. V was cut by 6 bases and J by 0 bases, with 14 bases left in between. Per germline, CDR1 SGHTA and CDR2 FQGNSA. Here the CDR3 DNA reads TGTGCCAGCAGTCAGGGCCTGGGGGCTAACTATGGCTACACCTTC. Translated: CASSQGLGANYGYTF.

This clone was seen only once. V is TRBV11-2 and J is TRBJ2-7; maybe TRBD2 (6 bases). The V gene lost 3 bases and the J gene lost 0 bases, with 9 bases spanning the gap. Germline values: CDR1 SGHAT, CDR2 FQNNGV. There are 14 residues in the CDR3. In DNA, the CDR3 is TGTGCCAGCAGCTTCCGGGAGAGCTCCTACGAGCAGTACTTC. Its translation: CASSFRESSYEQYF.

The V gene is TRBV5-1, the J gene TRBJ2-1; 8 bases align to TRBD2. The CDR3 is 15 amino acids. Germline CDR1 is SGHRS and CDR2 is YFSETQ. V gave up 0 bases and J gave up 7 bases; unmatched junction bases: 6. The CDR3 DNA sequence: TGCGCCAGCAGCTTGGTATTAGCGGGGAGGAATGAGCAGTTCTTC. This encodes CASSLVLAGRNEQFF. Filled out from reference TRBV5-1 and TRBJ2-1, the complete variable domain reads KAGVTQTPRYLIKTRGQQVTLSCSPISGHRSVSWYQQTPGQGLQFLFEYFSETQRNKGNFPGRFSGRQFSNSRSEMNVSTLELGDSALYLCASSLVLAGRNEQFFGPGTRLTVL.

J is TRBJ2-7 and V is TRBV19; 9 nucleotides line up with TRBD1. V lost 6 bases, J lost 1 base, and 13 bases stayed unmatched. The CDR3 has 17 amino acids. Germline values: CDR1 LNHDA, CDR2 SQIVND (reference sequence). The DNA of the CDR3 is TGTGCCAGTAGGGGGACAGGGCCCCTCGCCTCATCCTACGAGCAGTACTTC. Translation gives CASRGTGPLASSYEQYF.

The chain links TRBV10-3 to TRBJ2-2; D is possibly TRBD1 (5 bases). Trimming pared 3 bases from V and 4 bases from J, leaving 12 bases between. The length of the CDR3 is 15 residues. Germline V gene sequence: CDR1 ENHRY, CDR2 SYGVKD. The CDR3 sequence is CAISDPGLVTGELFF. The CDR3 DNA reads TGTGCCATCAGTGATCCAGGGCTGGTCACCGGGGAGCTGTTTTTT.

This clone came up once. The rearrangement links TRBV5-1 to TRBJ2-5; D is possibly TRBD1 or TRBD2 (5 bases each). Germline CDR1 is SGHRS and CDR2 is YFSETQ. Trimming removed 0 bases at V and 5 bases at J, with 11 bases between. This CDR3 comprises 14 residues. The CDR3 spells CASSLEWGWETQYF. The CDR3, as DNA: TGCGCCAGCAGCTTGGAGTGGGGGTGGGAGACCCAGTACTTC.

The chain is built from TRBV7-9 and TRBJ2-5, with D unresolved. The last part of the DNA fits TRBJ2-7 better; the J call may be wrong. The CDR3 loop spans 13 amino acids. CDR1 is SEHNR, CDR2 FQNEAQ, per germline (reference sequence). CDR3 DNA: TGTGCCAGCAGCTTCACCAAGGACTACGAGCAGTACTTC. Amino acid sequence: CASSFTKDYEQYF.

The CDR3 region is CASSQQQRLGANVLTF. The CDR3 DNA follows: TGCGCCAGCAGCCAACAACAGCGTCTTGGGGCCAACGTCCTGACTTTC. V and J are TRBV4-1 and TRBJ2-6; D is uncertain. The CDR3 loop spans 16 amino acids. V lost 2 bases and J 3 bases, leaving 11 bases between the germline ends. Germline-derived CDR1 and CDR2 are MGHRA and YSYEKL.

The CDR3 loop is CASSPIQGGSGANVLTF. The CDR3 nucleotides are TGTGCCAGCTCACCTATCCAGGGAGGCTCTGGGGCCAACGTCCTGACTTTC. This sequence joins TRBV18 and TRBJ2-6, with a possible D match to TRBD2 (6 bases). Germline V gene data show CDR1 as KGHSH and CDR2 as LQKENI. Trimming left V 3 bases short and J 0 bases short, with 12 bases between. This CDR3 has 17 residues.

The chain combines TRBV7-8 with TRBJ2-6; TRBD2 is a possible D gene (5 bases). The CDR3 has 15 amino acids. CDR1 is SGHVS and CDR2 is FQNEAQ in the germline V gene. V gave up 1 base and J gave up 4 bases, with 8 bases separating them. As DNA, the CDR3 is TGTGCCAGCAGCTTAGAGGGAGTAGGGGCCAACGTCCTGACTTTC. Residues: CASSLEGVGANVLTF.

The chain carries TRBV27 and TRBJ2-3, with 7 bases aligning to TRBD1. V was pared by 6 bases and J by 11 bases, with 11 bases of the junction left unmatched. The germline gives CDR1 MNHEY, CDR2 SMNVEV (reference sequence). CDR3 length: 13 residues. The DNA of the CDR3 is TGTGCCAGCAGCCTAGAAAAGGGGACAGTGCAGTATTTT. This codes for CASSLEKGTVQYF.

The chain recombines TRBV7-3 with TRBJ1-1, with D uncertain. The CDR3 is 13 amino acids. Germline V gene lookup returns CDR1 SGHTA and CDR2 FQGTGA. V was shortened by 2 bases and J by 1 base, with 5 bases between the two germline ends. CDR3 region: CASSLRRNTEAFF. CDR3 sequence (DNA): TGTGCCAGCAGCTTACGGCGGAACACTGAAGCTTTCTTT.

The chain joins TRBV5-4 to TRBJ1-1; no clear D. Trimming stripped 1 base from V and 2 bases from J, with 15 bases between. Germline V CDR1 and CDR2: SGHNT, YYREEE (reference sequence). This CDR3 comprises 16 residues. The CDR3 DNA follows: TGTGCCAGCAGCTTGCCGCCGACGGATGCAAACACTGAAGCTTTCTTT. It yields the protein CASSLPPTDANTEAFF. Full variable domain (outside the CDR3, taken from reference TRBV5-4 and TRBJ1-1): ETGVTQSPTHLIKTRGQQVTLRCSSQSGHNTVSWYQQALGQGPQFIFQYYREEENGRGNFPPRFSGLQFPNYSSELNVNALELDDSALYLCASSLPPTDANTEAFFGQGTRLTVV.

This CDR3 is CASSQTGGSRFYEQFF. The DNA for the CDR3 is TGCGCCAGCAGCCAGACAGGGGGATCCCGGTTTTATGAGCAGTTCTTC. The chain combines TRBV4-1 with TRBJ2-1; TRBD1 agrees at 9 bases. Unmatched junction bases numbered 11, after V lost 3 bases and J lost 8 bases. The CDR3 is 16 amino acids. Germline values: CDR1 MGHRA, CDR2 YSYEKL.

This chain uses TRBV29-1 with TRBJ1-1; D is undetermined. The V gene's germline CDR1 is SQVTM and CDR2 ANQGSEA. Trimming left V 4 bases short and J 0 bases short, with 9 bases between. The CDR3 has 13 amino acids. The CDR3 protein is CSVAKSLNTEAFF. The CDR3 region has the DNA TGCAGCGTTGCAAAAAGCCTGAACACTGAAGCTTTCTTT. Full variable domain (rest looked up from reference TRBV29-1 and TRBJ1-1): SAVISQKPSRDICQRGTSLTIQCQVDSQVTMMFWYRQQPGQSLTLIATANQGSEATYESGFVIDKFPISRPNLTFSTLTVSNMSPEDSSIYLCSVAKSLNTEAFFGQGTRLTVV.

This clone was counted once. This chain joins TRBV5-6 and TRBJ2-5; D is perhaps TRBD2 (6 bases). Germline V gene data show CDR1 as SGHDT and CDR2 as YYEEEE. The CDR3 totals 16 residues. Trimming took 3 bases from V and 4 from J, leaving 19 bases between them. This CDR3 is CASSSGDSKKGETQYF. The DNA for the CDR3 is TGTGCCAGCAGCTCCGGGGACTCCAAGAAGGGAGAGACCCAGTACTTC.

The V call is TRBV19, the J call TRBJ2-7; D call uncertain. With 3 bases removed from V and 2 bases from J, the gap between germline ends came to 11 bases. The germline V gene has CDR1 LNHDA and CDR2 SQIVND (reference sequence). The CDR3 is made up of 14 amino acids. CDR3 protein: CASSIGTAPYEQYF. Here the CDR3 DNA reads TGTGCCAGTAGTATTGGAACAGCGCCCTACGAGCAGTACTTC.

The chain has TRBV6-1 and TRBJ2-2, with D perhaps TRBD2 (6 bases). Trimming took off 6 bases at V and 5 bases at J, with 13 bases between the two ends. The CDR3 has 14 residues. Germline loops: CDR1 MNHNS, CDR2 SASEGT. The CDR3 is CASRMGGGTGELFF. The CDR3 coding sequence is TGTGCCAGCAGGATGGGGGGAGGAACCGGGGAGCTGTTTTTT.

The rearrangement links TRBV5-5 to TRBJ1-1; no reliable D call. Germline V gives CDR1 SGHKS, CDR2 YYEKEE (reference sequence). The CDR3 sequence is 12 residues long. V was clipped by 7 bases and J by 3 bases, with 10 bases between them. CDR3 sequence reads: CASLRTDTEAFF. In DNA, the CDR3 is TGTGCCAGCCTCCGAACGGACACTGAAGCTTTCTTT. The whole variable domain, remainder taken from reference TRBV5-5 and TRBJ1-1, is DAGVTQSPTHLIKTRGQQVTLRCSPISGHKSVSWYQQVLGQGPQFIFQYYEKEERGRGNFPDRFSARQFPNYSSELNVNALLLGDSALYLCASLRTDTEAFFGQGTRLTVV.

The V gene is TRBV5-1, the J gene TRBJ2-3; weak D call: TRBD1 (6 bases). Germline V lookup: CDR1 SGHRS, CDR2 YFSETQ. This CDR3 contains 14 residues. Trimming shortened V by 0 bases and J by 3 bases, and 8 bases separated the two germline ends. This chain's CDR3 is CASSLDRETDTQYF. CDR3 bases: TGCGCCAGCAGCTTGGACAGGGAGACAGATACGCAGTATTTT.